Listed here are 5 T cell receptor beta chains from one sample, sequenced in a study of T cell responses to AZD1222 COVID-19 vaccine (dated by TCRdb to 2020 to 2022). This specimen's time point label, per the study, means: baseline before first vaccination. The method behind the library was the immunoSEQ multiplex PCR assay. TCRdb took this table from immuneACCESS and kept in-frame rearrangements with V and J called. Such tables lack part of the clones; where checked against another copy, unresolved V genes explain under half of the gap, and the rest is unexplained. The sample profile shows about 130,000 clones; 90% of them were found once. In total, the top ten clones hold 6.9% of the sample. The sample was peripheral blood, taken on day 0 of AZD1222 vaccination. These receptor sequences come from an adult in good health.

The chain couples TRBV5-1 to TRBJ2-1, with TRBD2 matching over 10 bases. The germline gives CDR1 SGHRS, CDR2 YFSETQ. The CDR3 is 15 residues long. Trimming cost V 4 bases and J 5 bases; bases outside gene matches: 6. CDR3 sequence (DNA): TGCGCCAGCAGCCTACTAGCGGGACAAGACAATGAGCAGTTCTTC. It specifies CASSLLAGQDNEQFF.

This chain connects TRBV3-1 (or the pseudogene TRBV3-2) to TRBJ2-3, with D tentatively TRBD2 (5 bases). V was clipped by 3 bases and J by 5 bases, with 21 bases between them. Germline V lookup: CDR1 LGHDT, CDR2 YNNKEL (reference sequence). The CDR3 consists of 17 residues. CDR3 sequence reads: CASSQRADGRRGDTQYF. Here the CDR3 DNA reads TGTGCCAGCAGCCAGAGGGCAGATGGGCGGAGAGGAGATACGCAGTATTTT.

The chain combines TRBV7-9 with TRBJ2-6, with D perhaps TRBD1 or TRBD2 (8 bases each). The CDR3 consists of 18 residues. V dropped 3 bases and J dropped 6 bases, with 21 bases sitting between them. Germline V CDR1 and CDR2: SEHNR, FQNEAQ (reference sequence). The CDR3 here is CASSFGRDRYPLANVLTF. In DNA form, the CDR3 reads TGTGCCAGCAGCTTCGGGAGGGACAGGTACCCCCTGGCCAACGTCCTGACTTTC.

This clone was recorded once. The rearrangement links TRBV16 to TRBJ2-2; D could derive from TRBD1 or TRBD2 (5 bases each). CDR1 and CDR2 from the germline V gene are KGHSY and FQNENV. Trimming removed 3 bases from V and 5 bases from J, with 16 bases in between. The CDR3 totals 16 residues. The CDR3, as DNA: TGTGCCAGCAGCCAGTTCCGTGGGGGATCAACCGGGGAGCTGTTTTTT. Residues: CASSQFRGGSTGELFF.

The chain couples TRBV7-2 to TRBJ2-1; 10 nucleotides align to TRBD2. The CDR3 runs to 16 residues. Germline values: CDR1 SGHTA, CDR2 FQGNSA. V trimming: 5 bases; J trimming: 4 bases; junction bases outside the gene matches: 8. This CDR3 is CASSAPGLATYNEQFF. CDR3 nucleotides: TGTGCCAGCAGCGCGCCGGGACTAGCGACATACAATGAGCAGTTCTTC.